This T cell receptor beta chain was observed in a study of blood T cells in healthy people across ages. The use of a sample-barcoded 5' primer and a J-beta primer mix characterized a second PCR of roughly 7 to 11 cycles. TCRdb redid the calling of the 5' RACE reads with MiXCR, one entry per CDR3 protein. The sample yields just under 550,000 distinct CDR3 sequences, around 24% seen once. V was clipped by 4 bases and J by 5 bases, with 22 bases between them. The germline gives CDR1 SGDLS, CDR2 YYNGEE. The CDR3 runs to 17 residues. This sample was also put to use in a study of T cells of mothers and their children. That report adds: A few healthy Caucasian mothers, along with their six children, served as the donors.

The V call is TRBV9, the J call TRBJ2-4; maybe TRBD2 (6 bases). This TCR was recovered from a boy younger than 18 in good health. The sequencing input was blood. Here the CDR3 DNA reads TGTGCCAGCAGCCCCACGTTGGGAGGATGGGAGGAAAACATTCAGTACTTC. It encodes CASSPTLGGWEENIQYF.